This TCR beta chain was found in a study of OX40 agonist ivuxolimab in advanced cancers. Study background: The patients got ivuxolimab, which is an agonistic anti-OX40 (CD134) antibody. A male proportion of just over 80% was recorded, with mean age approximately 64 years and range roughly 23 to 79. The study, taken as a whole, reports: At doses 0.1 to 3.0 mg/kg, CD4+ and CD8+ clones expanded. Undetermined was the antigen specificity of the expanded peripheral T cells.

Using immunoSEQ multiplex PCR, the repertoire was profiled, and TCRdb retains in-frame clones only, with some absent. Of 30,000 to 35,000 clones detected, about 90% appear once; the ten largest clones hold more than 25%. Germline-derived CDR1 and CDR2 are MNHNY and SVGAGI (reference sequence). Trimming cost V 0 bases and J 7 bases, with 12 bases left between them. CDR3 length equals 14 residues. Details on this clone: No antigen is known for it.

The TCR sequence derives from an adult with an advanced solid tumor such as melanoma, head and neck, liver or kidney cancer. The V gene is TRBV6-6, the J gene TRBJ1-2; D may be TRBD1 (5 bases). The specimen was CD4+ or CD8+ T cells sorted from blood, collected in a trial of the OX40 agonist ivuxolimab. This CDR3 reads CASSYSTDGVGYTF. CDR3 coding DNA: TGTGCCAGCAGTTACTCGACAGATGGGGTTGGCTACACCTTC.